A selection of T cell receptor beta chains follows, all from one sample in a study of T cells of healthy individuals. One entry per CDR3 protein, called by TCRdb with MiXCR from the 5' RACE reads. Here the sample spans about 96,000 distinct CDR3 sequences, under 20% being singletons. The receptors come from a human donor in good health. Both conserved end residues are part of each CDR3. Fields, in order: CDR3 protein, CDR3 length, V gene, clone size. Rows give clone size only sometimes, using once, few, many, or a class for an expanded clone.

CDR3aa: CASSQDRQSNQAQHF
len: 15
v_gene: TRBV4-1
abundance: .

CDR3aa: CASSQDGAEAFF
len: 12
v_gene: TRBV4-1
abundance: few

CDR3aa: CASIPGRGKGVNEQFF
len: 16
v_gene: TRBV10-2
abundance: many

CDR3aa: CAWTTFYEQYF
len: 11
v_gene: TRBV30
abundance: few

CDR3aa: CASSLGRGGTGANVLTF
len: 17
v_gene: TRBV7-2
abundance: .

CDR3aa: CASSLLTGRPDTQYF
len: 15
v_gene: TRBV7-2
abundance: .

CDR3aa: CATSDSTGGTGELFF
len: 15
v_gene: TRBV24-1
abundance: .

CDR3aa: CASTQRTSTEAFF
len: 13
v_gene: TRBV6-2/TRBV6-3
abundance: .

CDR3aa: CASSSGQANNEQFF
len: 14
v_gene: TRBV19
abundance: .

CDR3aa: CAGSGSGQKETQYF
len: 14
v_gene: TRBV19
abundance: .

CDR3aa: CASSFGPGGTEAFF
len: 14
v_gene: TRBV12-3/TRBV12-4
abundance: many

CDR3aa: CASSLAAGDGTQYF
len: 14
v_gene: TRBV5-6
abundance: .

CDR3aa: CASSPQGNTGELFF
len: 14
v_gene: TRBV5-1
abundance: .

CDR3aa: CASSDLAGAFSYEQYF
len: 16
v_gene: TRBV5-1
abundance: few

CDR3aa: CASSEMGQGYGYTF
len: 14
v_gene: TRBV2
abundance: .

CDR3aa: CASSFLLMERYAFF
len: 14
v_gene: TRBV28
abundance: few

CDR3aa: CASSFAHDMSTGALGEQYF
len: 19
v_gene: TRBV7-7
abundance: few

CDR3aa: CASSEWGSTASPYGYTF
len: 17
v_gene: TRBV7-2
abundance: few

CDR3aa: CSARVHTEAFF
len: 11
v_gene: TRBV20-1
abundance: few

CDR3aa: CASSPRVGEQYF
len: 12
v_gene: TRBV6-2/TRBV6-3
abundance: many

CDR3aa: CASSEIRGGELFF
len: 13
v_gene: TRBV25-1
abundance: .

CDR3aa: CASSSAEGRETQYF
len: 14
v_gene: TRBV11-2
abundance: .

CDR3aa: CSASDQRGTYEQYF
len: 14
v_gene: TRBV20-1
abundance: few

CDR3aa: CASSYNPGRYRGYNEQFF
len: 18
v_gene: TRBV6-2/TRBV6-3
abundance: .

CDR3aa: CSASGQQETQYF
len: 12
v_gene: TRBV20-1
abundance: few

CDR3aa: CASSSTVTYEQYF
len: 13
v_gene: TRBV7-9
abundance: .

CDR3aa: CASRLPPSPLHF
len: 12
v_gene: TRBV12-3/TRBV12-4
abundance: .

CDR3aa: CASSPQLGTGIRLDEQYF
len: 18
v_gene: TRBV6-6
abundance: .

CDR3aa: CSARTETYTGELFF
len: 14
v_gene: TRBV29-1
abundance: .

CDR3aa: CASGPGLAGYEQYF
len: 14
v_gene: TRBV2
abundance: .

CDR3aa: CASRRSGSTDTQYF
len: 14
v_gene: TRBV6-2/TRBV6-3
abundance: .

CDR3aa: CASRLDAGNTIYF
len: 13
v_gene: TRBV5-1
abundance: many

CDR3aa: CASSYWTGGRDEQFF
len: 15
v_gene: TRBV5-5
abundance: many

CDR3aa: CASSHEGGWGNQPQHF
len: 16
v_gene: TRBV7-9
abundance: few

CDR3aa: CASSSILRAANTGELFF
len: 17
v_gene: TRBV11-2
abundance: few

CDR3aa: CATSRDGVGHSSRTQYF
len: 17
v_gene: TRBV15
abundance: .

CDR3aa: CASTLTGRNTGELFF
len: 15
v_gene: TRBV6-1
abundance: .

CDR3aa: CASSAGLAGVVYNEQFF
len: 17
v_gene: TRBV7-9
abundance: many

CDR3aa: CASTMMAGSYNEQFF
len: 15
v_gene: TRBV5-1
abundance: many

CDR3aa: CASSFRGGNTGELFF
len: 15
v_gene: TRBV7-9
abundance: many

CDR3aa: CASQGTGELFF
len: 11
v_gene: TRBV2
abundance: many

CDR3aa: CASPTLWTGLNQPQHF
len: 16
v_gene: TRBV5-1
abundance: few

CDR3aa: CASIGRRFSGANVLTF
len: 16
v_gene: TRBV6-2/TRBV6-3
abundance: many

CDR3aa: CASSLARLSSYTDTQYF
len: 17
v_gene: TRBV7-8
abundance: .

CDR3aa: CASSYAGGVPDTQYF
len: 15
v_gene: TRBV6-2/TRBV6-3
abundance: few

CDR3aa: CASTFSGTSGRNEQFF
len: 16
v_gene: TRBV4-2
abundance: few

CDR3aa: CASTPDSQETQYF
len: 13
v_gene: TRBV12-3/TRBV12-4
abundance: many

CDR3aa: CSAQVMASYNEQFF
len: 14
v_gene: TRBV20-1
abundance: .

CDR3aa: CASTRGQGRFNIHYEQYF
len: 18
v_gene: TRBV28
abundance: .

CDR3aa: CASSPKVGQTYEQYF
len: 15
v_gene: TRBV11-2
abundance: few